This T cell receptor beta chain originates from a study of T cell repertoires in cytomegalovirus infection. General observations from the study: HLA-C-restricted CMV-specific TCR beta clonotypes were dominant in the ex vivo response.

This clonotype was observed at least ten times. What it binds is not known. TCRdb re-analysed the reads in MiXCR, keeping a single row per CDR3 protein. This table holds hundreds of thousands of distinct CDR3 sequences, roughly a third found once. J gave up 0 bases and V 4 bases, and 14 bases lay outside the gene matches. Germline CDR1 and CDR2: SGHVS and FQNEAQ. The CDR3 runs 19 residues. The sample consisted of cultured PBMCs, taken from culture after CMV antigen stimulation. The J gene is TRBJ1-1, the V gene TRBV7-8; 10 bases fit TRBD1. This clonotype was obtained from a human donor in good health (CMV status not recorded). Some clones in this sample may be carry-over from other donors' samples. The CDR3 loop is CASSSPLHRDRGMNTEAFF. The CDR3 DNA follows: TGTGCCAGCAGCTCCCCCCTTCACCGGGACAGGGGAATGAACACTGAAGCTTTCTTT.